This T cell receptor beta chain was captured in a study of blood T cell repertoires in COVID-19. This CDR3 contains 13 residues. Germline CDR1 and CDR2: SQVTM and ANQGSEA. J gave up 0 bases and V 8 bases, and 7 bases lay outside the gene matches. Repertoires were generated with immunoSEQ multiplex PCR, while TCRdb's copy carries only in-frame clones and drops some. The repertoire holds 90,000 to 120,000 clones, with less than 90% as singletons. The sequenced sample consisted of peripheral blood. The TCR sequence derives from a human donor in a cohort sampled during active COVID-19. The chain uses TRBV29-1 and TRBJ2-7; 7 bases line up with TRBD1. CDR3 sequence (DNA): TGCAGCACCTCGGACAGGAGCTCCTACGAGCAGTACTTC. It encodes CSTSDRSSYEQYF.